These 18 T cell receptor beta chains were sequenced from one sample in a study of molecular identifiers for immune sequencing clone quantification. Each CDR3 protein is one row after TCRdb ran MiXCR on the PCR reads. This table has about 630,000 distinct CDR3 sequences, over 25% appearing once. The source material was naive CD8+ T cells from blood, with Jurkat cell RNA spiked in. As for subset: FACS-sorted CD8+CD4-CCR7+CD45RA+ naive T cells. The receptors here all came from a human donor in good health. Some libraries in this study had Jurkat cell RNA spiked in.

With regard to this clonotype: A much larger clonotype is one base distant, so this may be a read error. The chain links TRBV1 to TRBJ1-3. TRBV1 constitutes a pseudogene. This CDR3 comprises 15 residues. Here the CDR3 DNA reads TGCGCCAGCAGCCAAGAGGGTATAACTGGAAACACCATATATTTT. Residues: CASSQEGITGNTIYF.

This clonotype was seen a handful of times. V and J are TRBV11-2 and TRBJ2-3; 8 nucleotides align to TRBD2. The junction had 10 bases not matched to a gene; V was cut back by 5 bases and J by 3 bases. The germline gives CDR1 SGHAT, CDR2 FQNNGV. This CDR3 region has 16 residues. CDR3 loop: CASSERFSGETDTQYF. Written as DNA, the CDR3 is TGTGCCAGCAGCGAGCGATTTAGCGGGGAGACAGATACGCAGTATTTT.

This clonotype was seen a handful of times. V is TRBV19 and J is TRBJ2-1; 7 positions match TRBD2. The germline V gene has CDR1 LNHDA and CDR2 SQIVND (reference sequence). The CDR3 is made up of 13 amino acids. V shed 3 bases and J 5 bases; nucleotides not matched to a gene: 1. The CDR3 loop reads CASSIAGDNEQFF. The CDR3 bases are TGTGCCAGTAGTATTGCGGGGGACAATGAGCAGTTCTTC.

This chain uses TRBV28 with TRBJ2-7, with D perhaps matching TRBD2 (6 bases). Germline CDR1 and CDR2: MDHEN and SYDVKM. This CDR3 has 14 residues. The V and J ends lost 3 bases and 4 bases respectively, with 13 bases between them. The CDR3 here is CASSFRGTAYEQYF. In nucleotides, the CDR3 is TGTGCCAGCAGTTTCCGGGGGACTGCATACGAGCAGTACTTC.

This clonotype has ten or more counts. The chain joins TRBV11-2 to TRBJ1-4; D gene ambiguous. V was cut by 0 bases and J by 7 bases, with 3 bases left in between. The CDR3 length is 12 residues. From germline, CDR1 is SGHAT and CDR2 FQNNGV. This CDR3 reads CASSLESEKLFF. CDR3 DNA: TGTGCCAGCAGCTTAGAAAGTGAAAAACTGTTTTTT.

This clonotype was seen many times. The chain uses TRBV10-2 and TRBJ2-2; no clear D. V was shortened by 8 bases and J by 6 bases, with 7 bases between the two germline ends. The CDR3 is made up of 11 amino acids. Per the germline V gene, CDR1 is WSHSY and CDR2 is SAAADI. The CDR3 here is CASLYSGELFF. The CDR3 nucleotides are TGCGCCAGCCTGTATTCCGGGGAGCTGTTTTTT.

The V and J genes are TRBV12-3 or TRBV12-4 and TRBJ1-5, with D perhaps TRBD1 (5 bases). CDR3 length: 18 residues. Trimming left V 3 bases short and J 1 base short, with 19 bases between. CDR3 DNA: TGTGCCAGCAGTTTGGCCGCGGGGCCCAATCTGAGCAATCAGCCCCAGCATTTT. It encodes CASSLAAGPNLSNQPQHF.

This clonotype was counted at least ten times. This chain uses TRBV9 with TRBJ2-7; perhaps D is TRBD1 or TRBD2 (6 bases each). Germline-derived CDR1 and CDR2 are SGDLS and YYNGEE. V shed 2 bases and J shed 2 bases, with 11 bases lying between them. The CDR3 loop spans 14 amino acids. CDR3 coding DNA: TGTGCCAGCAGCGTTGGAGGGGGACCCTACGAGCAGTACTTC. This codes for CASSVGGGPYEQYF.

As concerns this clonotype: An end of the junction does not agree with germline; a read error may underlie this. The gene calls are TRBV7-6 and TRBJ1-1, with unresolved D. The CDR3 has 12 amino acids. CDR1 SGHVS and CDR2 FNYEAQ come from the germline V gene. The CDR3 DNA sequence: TGTGTCAGCAGCCCCCCGAACACTGAAGCTTTCTTT. This codes for CVSSPPNTEAFF.

There are a few counts of this clonotype. V gene TRBV28 combines with J gene TRBJ2-1, with a tentative D call TRBD2 (5 bases). The CDR3 totals 15 residues. Germline V gene data show CDR1 as MDHEN and CDR2 as SYDVKM. The ends were cut back, 5 bases at V and 5 bases at J, with 16 bases in the middle. CDR3 loop: CASSRGFSRNNEQFF. The DNA of the CDR3 is TGTGCCAGCAGTCGAGGGTTTTCAAGGAACAATGAGCAGTTCTTC. The whole variable domain, filled in from reference TRBV28 and TRBJ2-1, reads DVKVTQSSRYLVKRTGEKVFLECVQDMDHENMFWYRQDPGLGLRLIYFSYDVKMKEKGDIPEGYSVSREKKERFSLILESASTNQTSMYLCASSRGFSRNNEQFFGPGTRLTVL.

This clonotype showed up many times. The V call is TRBV27, the J call TRBJ2-2, with D unclear. The CDR3 is 14 residues long. Germline V CDR1 and CDR2: MNHEY, SMNVEV (reference sequence). V was pared by 0 bases and J by 3 bases, with 5 bases between. The CDR3 reads CASSLSADTGELFF. The DNA of the CDR3 is TGTGCCAGCAGTTTATCCGCGGACACCGGGGAGCTGTTTTTT.

The rearrangement links TRBV30 to TRBJ2-2; D call uncertain. Germline V gene sequence: CDR1 GTSNPN, CDR2 SVGIG (reference sequence). CDR3 size: 13 residues. The V end was cut by 0 bases, the J end by 6 bases, with 8 bases between. CDR3 sequence reads: CAWSVFDPGELFF. DNA of the CDR3: TGTGCCTGGAGTGTATTTGACCCCGGGGAGCTGTTTTTT.

This clonotype came up a few times. CDR3 amino acids: CASSQDRGGQYYGYTF. The CDR3 nucleotides read TGCGCCAGCAGCCAAGATCGAGGGGGACAGTACTATGGCTACACCTTC. This chain connects TRBV4-3 to TRBJ1-2, with 7 nucleotides matching TRBD1. Trimming removed 0 bases from V and 3 bases from J; junction bases left unmatched: 7. The CDR3 has 16 amino acids. Germline values: CDR1 LGHNA, CDR2 YSLEER.

As concerns this clonotype: One base away lies a much larger clone, so this may be a sequencing read error. The genes are TRBV4-3 and TRBJ2-1; D perhaps matches TRBD2 (5 bases). Trimming shortened V by 1 base and J by 5 bases, and 9 bases separated the two germline ends. The length of the CDR3 is 14 residues. Per the germline V gene, CDR1 is LGHNA and CDR2 is YSLEER. CDR3 in amino acids: CASSQADGDNEQFF. The CDR3, as DNA: TGCGCCAGCAGCCAAGCGGACGGGGACAATGAGCAGTTCTTC.

This chain links TRBV19 with TRBJ2-3; TRBD1 or TRBD2 may be the D gene (5 bases each). The CDR3 covers 14 residues. The ends were cut back, 6 bases at V and 4 bases at J, with 14 bases in the middle. Germline V CDR1 and CDR2: LNHDA, SQIVND (reference sequence). CDR3 nucleotides: TGTGCCAGTAGCGAACGGGGCCCTCCAGATACGCAGTATTTT. Protein product: CASSERGPPDTQYF.

In its sample, this clonotype was seen a few times. The rearrangement links TRBV29-1 to TRBJ2-7; D is perhaps TRBD2 (5 bases). Deletions cut 3 bases from V and 2 bases from J, with 14 bases between. CDR3 length: 14 residues. The germline gives CDR1 SQVTM, CDR2 ANQGSEA. CDR3 sequence reads: CSVELRGHPYEQYF. The CDR3 DNA sequence: TGCAGCGTTGAGCTCCGGGGTCACCCCTACGAGCAGTACTTC.

This clonotype came up many times. The chain recombines TRBV28 with TRBJ2-5; D unclear. Looked up from germline, CDR1 is MDHEN and CDR2 is SYDVKM. Trimming pared 8 bases from V and 1 base from J, leaving 11 bases between. There are 13 residues in the CDR3. The CDR3 region is CASRPGTQETQYF. As DNA, the CDR3 is TGTGCCAGCCGACCCGGCACCCAAGAGACCCAGTACTTC. The variable domain in full, with the rest retrieved from reference TRBV28 and TRBJ2-5, is DVKVTQSSRYLVKRTGEKVFLECVQDMDHENMFWYRQDPGLGLRLIYFSYDVKMKEKGDIPEGYSVSREKKERFSLILESASTNQTSMYLCASRPGTQETQYFGPGTRLLVL.

A remark on this clonotype: This may arise from a read error, as a much more abundant clone is one base away. The V gene is TRBV28, the J gene TRBJ2-7; possibly TRBD2 for D (6 bases). CDR1 MDHEN and CDR2 SYDVKM come from the germline V gene. This CDR3 contains 17 residues. The CDR3 protein is CASSLYEGMGGAYKQYF. The CDR3 coding sequence is TGTGCCAGCAGTTTGTATGAGGGTATGGGGGGAGCCTACAAGCAGTACTTC.